This record concerns one T cell receptor (beta chain) sequence. Its specificity is not known. The CDR3 is made up of 14 amino acids. V shed 1 base and J shed 4 bases, with 11 bases lying between them. Looked up from germline, CDR1 is SGHRS and CDR2 is YFSETQ. With a J-beta primer mix and a sample-barcoded 5' primer, a second PCR ran 7 to 11 cycles. MiXCR, applied by TCRdb to the 5' RACE reads, yields one record per CDR3 protein. The sample holds about 730,000 distinct CDR3 sequences, roughly 47% seen once. The record originates from a study of blood T cells in healthy people across ages. Study results and caveats: The recorded TCR beta diversity per million T cells decreased in a roughly linear manner with age. Diversity was higher, and naive CD4+ cells more numerous, in long-lived donors than in aged donors.

Sequenced input: blood. The TCR sequence derives from a woman between 55 and 75 years old in good health. The gene calls are TRBV5-1 and TRBJ1-2, with D uncertain. DNA of the CDR3: TGCGCCAGCAGCTTGAACGTTGGAGGCTATGGCTACACCTTC. As protein: CASSLNVGGYGYTF. Drawing the rest from reference TRBV5-1 and TRBJ1-2, the complete variable domain is KAGVTQTPRYLIKTRGQQVTLSCSPISGHRSVSWYQQTPGQGLQFLFEYFSETQRNKGNFPGRFSGRQFSNSRSEMNVSTLELGDSALYLCASSLNVGGYGYTFGSGTRLTVV.